This T cell receptor beta chain emerged from a study of shared clonotypes between healthy human individuals (dated by TCRdb to the early 2020s). Study-level background: Three men and a couple of women, aged 18 to 49 years, made up the cohort. Blood TCR repertoires of roughly 5 healthy adults were deeply sequenced to estimate repertoire size and the extent of clonotype sharing between individuals. Each donor's leukapheresis produced roughly between roughly 0.85 and 9.5 billion PBMCs. Different laboratories and diverse techniques were used to prepare libraries and sequence TCR repertoires, to increase sequencing depth and limit assay-specific biases. For each donor, three plates each were used for CD4 naive and CD4 memory, two plates were used for CD8 naive, and one plate was used for CD8 memory.

TCR CDR3 regions were amplified from genomic DNA by multiplex PCR using the deep immunoSEQ assay. Extracted genomic DNA from each cell subset was spread evenly across all wells of several immunoSEQ 96-well plates, with each plate serving as a replicate. Each replicate PCR for sorted subsets received 150 to 250 ng genomic DNA, equal to 30,000 or so T cell genomes. Purified libraries were quantified with a Qubit 3.0 fluorometer, sized on a Bioanalyzer 2100, and re-quantified with the KAPA Library Quantification kit. Every immunoSEQ 96-well plate was sequenced on a dedicated single-read 150-cycle Illumina NextSeq 550 flow cell. From the authors' description of their analysis: Because the immunoSEQ output held only junctional sequences and lacked quality scores, the filtering could not match the filtering applied to full-length reads. To assign V/J genes and CDR3, sequences were annotated against IMGT germline references using PyIR, a Python wrapper for IgBLAST v1.9. Any read was removed if the V/J assignment was weak (E-value above 1e-6), the CDR3 was missing, or the read contained stop codons, out-of-frame junctions, or ambiguous translated residues. A V3J clonotype was defined by an identical inferred V gene, J gene, and CDR3 amino acid sequence. Percentage overlap between repertoires was calculated by dividing the number of shared unique clonotypes by the size of the smaller repertoire. Repertoire richness was assessed with RTK rarefaction, the Chao1 estimator, and Recon v2.1 estimates of unobserved clonotypes. OLGA was used to compute generation probabilities for all TCRbeta clonotypes that the gDNA method yielded from a few donors. This immuneACCESS table, as held by TCRdb, lists in-frame sequences with V and J called but not all clones. Of the missing ones, under half trace to an unresolved V gene in checked studies; the others have no known cause. V and J calls and clone size follow that table, whereas D and trimming were derived from the DNA. In all, the sample holds about 380,000 clones, and about 96% of those were seen once. Of the sample, around 0.32% falls within the top ten clones.

Here is what the overall study found, with its caveats: Even with the large sequencing depth, rarefaction of the sorted-subset datasets indicated that sequencing was incomplete. Because the study included a small number of donors, the genetic and exposure-history diversity represented was limited. Across four donors, about 5% of naive CD4, around 3.3% of naive CD8, 2.3% of memory CD4, and around 0.4% of memory CD8 clonotypes were shared. Larger estimated clonotype richness was generally found for naive subsets than for memory subsets. Sampling was limited to blood, and TCR repertoires in tissue likely differ from TCR repertoires in blood. Pairwise subsampling led to the expectation that sequencing depth would affect the degree of clonotype sharing among donors. Higher generation probabilities were observed for clonotypes shared by all four sorted-subset donors than for non-shared clonotypes.

On this clone: No antigen is known for it. Within one base of it there is no much larger clone, and no base qualities were kept.

Donors were healthy HIV-negative adults with no recently reported acute infections or vaccinations. All donors were Caucasian adults living in Nashville, Tennessee, USA. CD8 memory samples consisted of magnetically selected CD45RO+ cells combined with CCR7-negative CD45RA+ effector memory (TemRA) cells. Blood was obtained by leukapheresis, after which PBMCs were separated by Ficoll-Histopaque density gradient centrifugation and cryopreserved in liquid nitrogen vapor phase. Purity and quantity of every magnetically sorted T cell population were checked by analytical flow cytometry. Genomic DNA was isolated from each sorted fraction and quantified by UV absorbance on a Nanodrop 2000c. Reading from cysteine to phenylalanine, the CDR3 counts 13 amino acids. Kept here is only the CDR3 DNA, which spans 39 bases and is read in frame from base 1. Trimming costs V 0 bases and J 0 bases, and their ends lie 2 bases apart. CDR1 MNHEY and CDR2 SVGAGI are derived from the germline V gene.

The source is a man aged 25-45 years in good health. The V gene is TRBV6-5 and the J gene is TRBJ1-2; the D gene cannot be named for sure. The material sequenced was memory CD8+ T cells sorted from blood. The cell subset or site label, read with the paper, signifies: CD45RO+ cells pooled with CCR7-negative TemRA cells. This receptor carries the CDR3 CASSYSANYGYTF. The DNA reads TGTGCCAGCAGTTACTCGGCTAACTATGGCTACACCTTC.